These T cell receptor beta chains were read from a single sample in a study of CD8+ T cells in alopecia areata. Libraries were prepared by immunoSEQ multiplex PCR; TCRdb keeps only in-frame clonotypes and omits some of them. The sample holds about 140,000 clones, roughly 82% seen once. Here the sequenced sample was CD8+ T cells sorted from blood, taken at week 4, from a patient treated with tofacitinib. The receptors were gathered from a human donor with alopecia areata. Both conserved end residues are part of each CDR3. Fields, in order: D gene, clone size, J gene, V gene, CDR3 protein, CDR3 DNA. The D gene is left open where the match is weak. A clone size is listed for some rows: how often the clone was seen (once, few, many), or a class if it is expanded.

>TRBD2|NA|TRBJ2-1|TRBV5-1
CASSLETGTSNEQFF
TGCGCCAGCAGCTTGGAAACCGGGACTAGCAATGAGCAGTTCTTC
>NA|NA|TRBJ1-5|TRBV4-3
CASSQDASGAQPQHF
TGCGCCAGCAGCCAAGACGCCTCAGGGGCCCAGCCCCAGCATTTT
>TRBD2|NA|TRBJ2-1|TRBV2
CASSVDSGDSYNEQFF
TGTGCCAGCAGCGTTGATAGCGGGGACTCCTACAATGAGCAGTTCTTC
>TRBD1|NA|TRBJ1-6|TRBV4-1
CASSRTTGTGDNSPLHF
TGCGCCAGCAGCCGAACGACCGGGACAGGGGATAATTCACCCCTCCACTTT
>NA|NA|TRBJ2-1|TRBV29-1
CSVEELEEQFF
TGCAGCGTTGAAGAACTTGAGGAGCAGTTCTTC
>TRBD1|NA|TRBJ2-2|TRBV5-1
CASSLARDRNTGELFF
TGCGCCAGCAGCTTGGCCAGGGACAGAAACACCGGGGAGCTGTTTTTT
>NA|NA|TRBJ1-2|TRBV4-1
CASSHKTANYGYTF
TGCGCCAGCAGCCATAAAACAGCGAACTATGGCTACACCTTC
>TRBD1|NA|TRBJ2-7|TRBV25-1
CASSEIGGRGYEQYF
TGTGCCAGCAGTGAAATAGGGGGCAGGGGCTACGAGCAGTACTTC
>TRBD1|NA|TRBJ1-2|TRBV6-5
CASSYSQGPAYGYTF
TGTGCCAGCAGTTACTCACAGGGGCCAGCCTATGGCTACACCTTC
>TRBD1|NA|TRBJ2-1|TRBV27
CASRTGGSNEQFF
TGTGCCAGCAGGACAGGGGGGTCCAATGAGCAGTTCTTC
>TRBD2|NA|TRBJ2-5|TRBV7-6
CASSLDPPGLAQETQYF
TGTGCCAGCAGCTTAGACCCACCGGGACTAGCGCAAGAGACCCAGTACTTC
>TRBD1|NA|TRBJ2-7|TRBV7-9
CASSPSGQGFGEQYF
TGTGCCAGCAGCCCGTCCGGACAGGGGTTCGGGGAGCAGTACTTC
>NA|NA|TRBJ1-5|TRBV5-5
CASSFWAGSNQPQHF
TGTGCCAGCAGCTTTTGGGCGGGTAGCAATCAGCCCCAGCATTTT
>NA|NA|TRBJ2-5|TRBV7-2
CASSIRETAQETQYF
TGTGCCAGCAGTATTAGGGAGACAGCGCAAGAGACCCAGTACTTC
>NA|NA|TRBJ1-1|TRBV5-1
CASKAGGGTEAFF
TGCGCCAGCAAGGCCGGGGGAGGGACTGAAGCTTTCTTT
>TRBD1|NA|TRBJ2-3|TRBV5-1
CASSLLGQGPDTQYF
TGCGCCAGCAGCTTACTGGGACAGGGCCCAGATACGCAGTATTTT
>NA|once|TRBJ2-3|TRBV9
CASSAGLPVTDTQYF
TGTGCCAGCAGCGCCGGACTACCGGTCACAGATACGCAGTATTTT
>NA|NA|TRBJ1-5|TRBV6-5
CASSYSGDSNQPQHF
TGTGCCAGCAGTTACTCTGGGGATAGCAATCAGCCCCAGCATTTT
>NA|NA|TRBJ2-7|TRBV15
CATSRARGWEQYF
TGTGCCACCAGCAGGGCTCGGGGCTGGGAGCAGTACTTC
>TRBD2|NA|TRBJ2-1|TRBV7-7
CASSLAGRNEQFF
TGTGCTAGCAGCTTAGCGGGGCGGAATGAGCAGTTCTTC
>NA|NA|TRBJ2-2|TRBV30
CAWSTAGELFF
TGTGCCTGGAGTACCGCCGGGGAGCTGTTTTTT
>TRBD1|once|TRBJ2-7|TRBV6-5
CASSYGRGIYEQYF
TGTGCCAGCAGTTACGGCAGGGGGATCTACGAGCAGTACTTC
>NA|NA|TRBJ1-6|TRBV6-5
CASSYANNSPLHF
TGTGCCAGCAGTTACGCGAATAATTCACCCCTCCACTTT
>TRBD2|NA|TRBJ2-2|TRBV19
CASSLAGAGTGELFF
TGTGCCAGTAGTCTAGCGGGGGCAGGCACCGGGGAGCTGTTTTTT
>TRBD2|NA|TRBJ2-7|TRBV19
CASSPTSGGFYEQYF
TGTGCCAGTAGTCCGACTAGCGGGGGATTCTACGAGCAGTACTTC
>NA|NA|TRBJ2-4|TRBV7-9
CASSSSGQPINIQYF
TGTGCCAGCAGCTCGTCCGGACAGCCGATAAACATTCAGTACTTC
>TRBD1|NA|TRBJ1-2|TRBV29-1
CSVEGTGEGYTF
TGCAGCGTTGAAGGGACAGGGGAAGGCTACACCTTC